This TCR beta chain was documented in a study of graft-versus-host responses after intestinal transplantation. The V gene's germline CDR1 is WSHSY and CDR2 SAAADI. The CDR3 runs 16 residues. V gave up 2 bases and J gave up 1 base, with 14 bases separating them. Worth noting for this clone: Its matching antigen is unknown.

Produced via immunoSEQ multiplex PCR; TCRdb's table is partial and in-frame only. Here the sample spans 98,000 or so clones, 87% being singletons. The J gene is TRBJ2-5, the V gene TRBV10-2, with D possibly TRBD2 on 6 matching bases. Here the sequenced sample was unstimulated CD4+ T cells sorted from spleen or lymph node cells, taken before intestinal transplant. This receptor was identified in a human donor who received an intestinal transplant. The CDR3 reads CASSETDRLGQETQYF. The CDR3 DNA reads TGCGCCAGCAGTGAGACGGACCGACTAGGCCAAGAGACCCAGTACTTC.